This T cell receptor (beta chain) was identified in a study of cytomegalovirus exposure and HLA in healthy donors. General study points: Later analysis suggested links between common viral pathogens and several top significant clusters.

This clone turned up a few times. Its antigen is undetermined. This CDR3 has 17 amino acids. V was trimmed by 2 bases and J by 0 bases, leaving 17 bases between them. The germline CDR1 and CDR2 sequences are MNHNS and SASEGT. This PCR relied on a set of 60 Vbeta primers and 13 Jbeta primers. Assay: immunoSEQ multiplex PCR; the TCRdb copy retains only in-frame clones and omits some. The data show roughly 160,000 clones, approximately 80% seen once. The sequence was obtained from a man younger than 30 in good health and CMV-seropositive. V usage is TRBV6-1 and J usage is TRBJ2-7, with D tentatively TRBD1 (5 bases). The sample was PBMCs. This CDR3 is CASSEYGSVDSSYEQYF. The CDR3 nucleotides are TGTGCCAGCAGTGAATACGGATCGGTAGACAGCTCCTACGAGCAGTACTTC.